Following are 8 T cell receptor beta chains from one sample sequenced in a study of cytomegalovirus exposure and HLA in healthy donors. PCR involved 60 Vbeta and 13 Jbeta primers. Clones were read by immunoSEQ multiplex PCR, and TCRdb kept only the in-frame ones, dropping some. The repertoire holds about 120,000 clones, with around 80% as singletons. Sequencing was carried out using PBMCs. Source of these receptors: a young man in good health and CMV-seropositive.

This clone was counted between two and nine times. This sequence joins TRBV2 and TRBJ2-7; D gene ambiguous. V was shortened by 5 bases and J by 6 bases, with 14 bases between the two germline ends. The CDR3 has 13 residues. Germline V gives CDR1 SNHLY, CDR2 FYNNEI. CDR3 DNA sequence: TGTGCCAGCAGTAGGCCCCCAGTAGCCGAGCAGTACTTC. It encodes CASSRPPVAEQYF.

This chain uses TRBV4-3 with TRBJ1-1; 7 positions agree with TRBD1. This CDR3 contains 15 residues. CDR1 and CDR2 (germline): LGHNA, YSLEER. Losses at the gene ends were 0 bases for V and 7 bases for J; bases not matched to a gene: 8. CDR3 region: CASSQDWSGQFEAFF. DNA of the CDR3: TGCGCCAGCAGCCAAGATTGGTCGGGACAGTTTGAAGCTTTCTTT.

This clone came up once. J is TRBJ1-2 and V is TRBV11-2, with unresolved D. In germline, CDR1 is SGHAT, CDR2 FQNNGV. V was cut by 2 bases and J by 4 bases, with 8 bases left in between. The CDR3 totals 13 residues. In nucleotides, the CDR3 is TGTGCCAGCAGCTTATCTCCCCCCTATGGCTACACCTTC. Amino acid sequence: CASSLSPPYGYTF. Complete variable domain (other parts from reference TRBV11-2 and TRBJ1-2): EAGVAQSPRYKIIEKRQSVAFWCNPISGHATLYWYQQILGQGPKLLIQFQNNGVVDDSQLPKDRFSAERLKGVDSTLKIQPAKLEDSAVYLCASSLSPPYGYTFGSGTRLTVV.

This sequence joins TRBV30 and TRBJ2-3; D is perhaps TRBD2 (5 bases). The CDR3 spans 13 residues. The V and J ends lost 4 bases and 4 bases respectively, with 12 bases between them. CDR1 and CDR2 from the germline V gene are GTSNPN and SVGIG (reference sequence). DNA of the CDR3: TGTGCCTGGATGAATAAGGGAGCAGATACGCAGTATTTT. Its protein is CAWMNKGADTQYF.

This chain joins TRBV5-4 and TRBJ2-1; 11 positions match TRBD2. Germline lookup yields CDR1 SGHNT and CDR2 YYREEE (reference sequence). J gave up 9 bases and V 5 bases, and 7 bases lay outside the gene matches. The CDR3 extends over 14 amino acids. The CDR3 sequence is CASRIAGGQPEQFF. The CDR3 DNA is TGTGCCAGCAGGATAGCGGGGGGGCAGCCTGAGCAGTTCTTC.

The chain has TRBV5-1 and TRBJ1-4; no firm D call. Germline assignment: CDR1 SGHRS and CDR2 YFSETQ. The CDR3 is made up of 13 amino acids. V was shortened by 2 bases and J by 6 bases, with 8 bases between the two germline ends. DNA for the CDR3: TGCGCCAGCAGCTTTGGGGAGGATGAAAAACTGTTTTTT. It yields the protein CASSFGEDEKLFF.

This sequence joins TRBV4-3 and TRBJ2-7, with TRBD2 identical over 10 bases. J was trimmed by 3 bases and V by 2 bases; bases with no gene match: 7. CDR3 length equals 16 residues. Germline V lookup: CDR1 LGHNA, CDR2 YSLEER. CDR3 sequence (DNA): TGCGCCAGCAGCCAAAGAGCGGGGGGGGTAATCTACGAGCAGTACTTC. The encoded protein is CASSQRAGGVIYEQYF.

The rearrangement joins TRBV6-1 to TRBJ2-7; D may be TRBD1 (6 bases). V lost 4 bases and J lost 1, with 11 bases in between. CDR3 length equals 14 residues. CDR1 and CDR2 (germline): MNHNS, SASEGT. Here the CDR3 DNA reads TGTGCCAGCAGTGGACGGACAGCGTCCTACGAGCAGTACTTC. This sequence encodes CASSGRTASYEQYF.